This record covers a single TCR beta chain. Its antigen is undetermined. The protocol was immunoSEQ multiplex PCR, while the TCRdb copy is restricted to in-frame clones and leaves out a portion. The sample includes tens of thousands of clones, about 89% of them seen just once. V shed 3 bases and J shed 1 base, with 23 bases lying between them. The CDR3 contains 18 residues. The V gene's germline CDR1 is SGHDT and CDR2 YYEEEE. This record belongs to a study of OX40 agonist ivuxolimab in advanced cancers. Study outcomes and limitations: Low normalized T-cell clonal expansion was also seen in some nonresponders. CD8+ T cells were the subset that, on average, had more expanded clones than CD4+.

The sequences come from CD4+ or CD8+ T cells sorted from blood, collected in a trial of the OX40 agonist ivuxolimab. This chain joins TRBV5-6 and TRBJ2-7; D might be TRBD1 or TRBD2, each matching 6 bases. The source is an adult with an advanced solid tumor such as melanoma, head and neck, liver or kidney cancer. DNA for the CDR3: TGTGCCAGCAGCTCGGGGGCAGGAAGCCTCAGTTTTTCCTACGAGCAGTACTTC. The encoded protein is CASSSGAGSLSFSYEQYF.